The present T cell receptor (beta chain) was sequenced within a study of beta chain features in type 1 diabetes. This clone has only a few counts. What it recognizes is unknown. Between the trimmed V and J ends, which lost 7 bases and 2 bases, there was a span of 21 bases. Germline CDR1 reads SEHNR; CDR2 reads FQNEAQ (reference sequence). The length of the CDR3 is 17 residues. Whole-study results and caveats: There was a possibility that cDNA sequencing over-represented cells with high TCR expression.

Sequencing targeted expressed TCRB transcripts, as all isolated RNA had been reverse transcribed. TCRdb's table, derived via immunoSEQ multiplex PCR, lists solely in-frame clones and lacks some. Among under 900,000 clones listed, around a sixth were seen once. There was one heparinised blood draw per donor, averaging about 110 mL. This TCR derives from a woman between 18 and 29 years old in good health. The rearrangement links TRBV7-9 to TRBJ2-1; the D gene is possibly TRBD2 (5 bases). The sequenced sample was naive CD4+ T cells from blood. This CDR3 reads CASTFWAGRSAYNEQFF. The CDR3 DNA reads TGTGCCAGCACCTTCTGGGCGGGCCGATCTGCCTACAATGAGCAGTTCTTC.